This TCR beta chain was recovered during a study of chemoradiotherapy in HPV16-positive cancers (dated by TCRdb to between 2021 and 2023). With respect to the entire study: Using functional T-cell assays on cells from a couple of HPV16-positive patients, the researchers defined candidate HPV-specific T-cell clones and common TCR motifs. The study set out to ask whether T-cell immunity against the HPV oncoproteins E6 and E7 changes over the course of chemoradiotherapy and whether that immunity affects survival. Next, the candidate HPV-specific TCRs and motifs were followed in TCR repertoires from over 85 patients with HPV-related cancers. Beyond this particular receptor, the publication reports: Improved recurrence-free survival in HPV16-positive patients was associated with expansion of HPV-responsive T cells during chemoradiotherapy. Expansion of candidate HPV-specific clones and E7-related TCR motifs was observed in the tumor microenvironment during treatment, whereas no such expansion was observed for non-HPV-specific T cells. The functional definition of HPV-specific T cells came from only a couple of HPV16-positive patients, and the survival association was reported for HPV16-positive patients.

Details on this clone: Its antigen is still unknown. No base quality information exists; no much larger clone differs at one position.

Taken from cysteine to phenylalanine, the CDR3 has 18 residues. Only the CDR3 DNA is retained, 54 bases long and in frame from the first base. V is trimmed back by 4 bases and J by 5 bases, and the junction contains 20 bases that no gene match accounts for. From a lookup of the germline V gene, CDR1 and CDR2 are SQVTM and ANQGSEA. The library was prepared using the immunoSEQ multiplex PCR assay. Imported from immuneACCESS, the table was reduced by TCRdb to in-frame sequences with V and J called. These copies leave out some clones; in studies compared against another copy, an unresolved V gene accounts for under half, and the cause of the remainder is not known. The sample includes about 12,000 clones, with 85% to 90% observed a single time. The top ten hold 2% to 2.5% of the sample. Because repertoires were sampled repeatedly during chemoradiotherapy, clonal expansion in the tumor microenvironment could be followed.

The specimen was blood, collected from a patient who underwent chemoradiotherapy. The sequence was collected from a human donor with HPV-associated anogenital cancer. The chain links TRBV29-1 with TRBJ1-2, and 9 junctional nucleotides match TRBD1. Here the CDR3 is given as CSVANARRGQGSHYGYTF. In nucleotide form, the sequence is TGCAGCGTTGCCAATGCCCGCCGTGGACAGGGGTCCCATTATGGCTACACCTTC.